Sequencing of this T cell receptor (beta chain) was carried out in a study of tumor and adjacent non-tumor tissue in lung cancer. Findings and limits, study-wide: TCR diversity was significantly greater in tumor than normal lung tissue. Patients with more diverse tumor TCRs had worse survival.

TCRbeta libraries were built with three rounds of nested PCR, modified from ARM-PCR. TCRdb itself ran the multiplex PCR reads through MiXCR, one entry per CDR3 protein. The sample comprises fewer than 150,000 distinct CDR3 sequences, around 67% of which are singletons, and roughly 18% rests with the top ten. RNA was extracted from bulk tissue without any cell sorting. From germline, CDR1 is SGHNT and CDR2 YYREEE (reference sequence). The V segment lost 3 bases and the J segment 2 bases; nucleotides outside the gene matches: 2. The CDR3 is made up of 15 amino acids. Regarding this clonotype: Its antigen is currently unknown.

The sequenced sample was lung tumor tissue. The sequence was collected from a man aged 60-69 years with small cell lung cancer. The rearrangement links TRBV5-4 to TRBJ2-7; 13 bases align to TRBD2. Written as DNA, the CDR3 is TGTGCCAGCAGCTCGACTAGCGGGAGGCCCTACGAGCAGTACTTC. Translated: CASSSTSGRPYEQYF.